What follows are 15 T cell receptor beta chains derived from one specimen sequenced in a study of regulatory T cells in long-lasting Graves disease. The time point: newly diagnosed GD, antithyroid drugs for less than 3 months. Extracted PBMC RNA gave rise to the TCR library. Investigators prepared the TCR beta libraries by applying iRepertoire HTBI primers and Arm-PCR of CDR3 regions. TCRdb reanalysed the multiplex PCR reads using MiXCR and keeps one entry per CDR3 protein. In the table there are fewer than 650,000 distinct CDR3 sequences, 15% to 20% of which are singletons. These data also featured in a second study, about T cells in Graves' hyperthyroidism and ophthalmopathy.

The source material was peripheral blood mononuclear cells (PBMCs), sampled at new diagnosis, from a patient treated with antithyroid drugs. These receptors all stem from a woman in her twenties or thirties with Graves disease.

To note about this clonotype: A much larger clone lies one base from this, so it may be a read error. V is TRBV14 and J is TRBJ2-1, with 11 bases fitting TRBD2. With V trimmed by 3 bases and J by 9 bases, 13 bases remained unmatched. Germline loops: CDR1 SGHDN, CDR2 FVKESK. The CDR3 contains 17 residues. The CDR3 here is CASSHPPVLAGAGEQFF. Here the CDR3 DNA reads TGTGCCAGCAGCCATCCTCCGGTACTAGCGGGAGCGGGTGAGCAGTTCTTC.

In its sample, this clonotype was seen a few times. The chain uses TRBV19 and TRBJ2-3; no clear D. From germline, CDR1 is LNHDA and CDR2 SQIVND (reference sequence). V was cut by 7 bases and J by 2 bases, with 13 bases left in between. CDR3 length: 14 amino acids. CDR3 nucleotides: TGTGCCAGTACCCCCGGGTCCAACACAGATACGCAGTATTTT. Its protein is CASTPGSNTDTQYF. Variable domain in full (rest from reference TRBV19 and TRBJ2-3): DGGITQSPKYLFRKEGQNVTLSCEQNLNHDAMYWYRQDPGQGLRLIYYSQIVNDFQKGDIAEGYSVSREKKESFPLTVTSAQKNPTAFYLCASTPGSNTDTQYFGPGTRLTVL.

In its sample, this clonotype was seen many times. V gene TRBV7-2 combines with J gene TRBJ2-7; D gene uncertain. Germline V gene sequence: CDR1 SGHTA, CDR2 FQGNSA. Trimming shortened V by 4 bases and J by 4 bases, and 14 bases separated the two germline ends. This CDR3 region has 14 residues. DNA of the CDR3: TGTGCCAGCAGCTCTGGAGAGAGTAGTTACGAGCAGTACTTC. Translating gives CASSSGESSYEQYF.

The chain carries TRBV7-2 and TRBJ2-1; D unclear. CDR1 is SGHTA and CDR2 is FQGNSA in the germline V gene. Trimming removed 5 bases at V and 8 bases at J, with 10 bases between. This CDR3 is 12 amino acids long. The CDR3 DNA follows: TGTGCCAGCAGCGAACCGGTCCATGAGCAGTTCTTC. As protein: CASSEPVHEQFF.

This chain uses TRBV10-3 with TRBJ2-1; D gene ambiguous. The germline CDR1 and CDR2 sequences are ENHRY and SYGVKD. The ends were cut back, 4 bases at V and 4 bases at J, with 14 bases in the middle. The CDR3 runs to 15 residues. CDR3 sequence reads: CAISANSKIYNEQFF. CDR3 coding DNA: TGTGCCATCAGTGCGAACAGCAAAATTTACAATGAGCAGTTCTTC.

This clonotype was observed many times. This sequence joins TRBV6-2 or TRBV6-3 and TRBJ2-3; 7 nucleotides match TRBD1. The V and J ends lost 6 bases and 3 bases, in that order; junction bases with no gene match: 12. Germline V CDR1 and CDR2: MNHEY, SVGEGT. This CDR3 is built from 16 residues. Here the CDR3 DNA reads TGTGCCAGCAGATCTACCCCGACAGGGAGTACAGATACGCAGTATTTT. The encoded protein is CASRSTPTGSTDTQYF.

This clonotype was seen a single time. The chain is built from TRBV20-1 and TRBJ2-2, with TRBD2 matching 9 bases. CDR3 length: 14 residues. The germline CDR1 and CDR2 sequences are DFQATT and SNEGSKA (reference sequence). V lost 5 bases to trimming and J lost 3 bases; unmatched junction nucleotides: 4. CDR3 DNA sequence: TGCAGTGCTGCGACTAGCGGATACACCGGGGAGCTGTTTTTT. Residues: CSAATSGYTGELFF.

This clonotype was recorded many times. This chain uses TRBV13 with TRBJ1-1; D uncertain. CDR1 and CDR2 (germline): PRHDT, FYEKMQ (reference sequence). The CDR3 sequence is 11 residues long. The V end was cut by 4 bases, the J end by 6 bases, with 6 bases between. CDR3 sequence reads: CASSYEPEAFF. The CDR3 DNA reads TGTGCCAGCAGCTACGAGCCTGAAGCTTTCTTT.

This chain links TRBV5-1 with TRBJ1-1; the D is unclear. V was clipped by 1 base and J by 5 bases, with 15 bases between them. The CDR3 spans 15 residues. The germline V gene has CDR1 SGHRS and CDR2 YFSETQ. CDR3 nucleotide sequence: TGCGCCAGCAGCTTGTTTATGAGTGGTGGGACTGAAGCTTTCTTT. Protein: CASSLFMSGGTEAFF.

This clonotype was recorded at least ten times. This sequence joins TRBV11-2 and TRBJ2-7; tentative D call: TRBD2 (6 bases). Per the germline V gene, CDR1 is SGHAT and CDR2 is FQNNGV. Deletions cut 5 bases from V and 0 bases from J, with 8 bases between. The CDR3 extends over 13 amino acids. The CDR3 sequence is CASSVGLSYEQYF. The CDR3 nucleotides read TGTGCCAGCAGCGTGGGACTCTCCTACGAGCAGTACTTC.

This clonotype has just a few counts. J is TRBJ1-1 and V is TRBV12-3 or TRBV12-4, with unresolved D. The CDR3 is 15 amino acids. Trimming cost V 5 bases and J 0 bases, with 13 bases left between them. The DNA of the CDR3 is TGTGCCAGCAGTCCCCCCGAAAGCATGAACACTGAAGCTTTCTTT. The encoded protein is CASSPPESMNTEAFF.

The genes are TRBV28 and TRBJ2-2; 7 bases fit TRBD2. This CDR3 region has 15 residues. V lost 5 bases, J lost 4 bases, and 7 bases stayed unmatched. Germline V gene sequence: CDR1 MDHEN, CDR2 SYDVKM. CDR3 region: CASSIGRALTGELFF. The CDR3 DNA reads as TGTGCCAGCAGTATTGGGAGGGCTCTCACCGGGGAGCTGTTTTTT.

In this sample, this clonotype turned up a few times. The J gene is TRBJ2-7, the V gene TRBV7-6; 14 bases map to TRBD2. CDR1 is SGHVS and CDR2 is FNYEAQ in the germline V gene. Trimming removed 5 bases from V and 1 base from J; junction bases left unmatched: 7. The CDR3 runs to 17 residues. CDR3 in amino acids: CASSPGLAGDGSYEQYF. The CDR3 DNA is TGTGCCAGCAGCCCGGGACTAGCGGGAGACGGGTCCTACGAGCAGTACTTC.

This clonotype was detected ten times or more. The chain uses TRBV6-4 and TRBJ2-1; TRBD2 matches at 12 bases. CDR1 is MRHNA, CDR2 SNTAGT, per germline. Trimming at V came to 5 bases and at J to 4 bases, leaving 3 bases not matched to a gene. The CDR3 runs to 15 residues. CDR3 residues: CASSKLAGGYNEQFF. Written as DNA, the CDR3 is TGTGCCAGCAGTAAACTAGCGGGAGGTTACAATGAGCAGTTCTTC.

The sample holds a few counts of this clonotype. CDR3 nucleotide sequence: TGCAGCGTTGAAGGGACAGGGGCTAACTATGGCTACACCTTC. Protein product: CSVEGTGANYGYTF. The chain couples TRBV29-1 to TRBJ1-2; TRBD1 agrees at 9 bases. The V gene end was trimmed by 1 base and the J gene end by 0 bases; junction bases not matched to a gene: 0. The CDR3 sequence is 14 residues long. The germline CDR1 and CDR2 sequences are SQVTM and ANQGSEA. The whole variable domain, remainder taken from reference TRBV29-1 and TRBJ1-2, is SAVISQKPSRDICQRGTSLTIQCQVDSQVTMMFWYRQQPGQSLTLIATANQGSEATYESGFVIDKFPISRPNLTFSTLTVSNMSPEDSSIYLCSVEGTGANYGYTFGSGTRLTVV.